This TCR beta chain derives from a study of CD8+CD57+ T cells in acquired aplastic anemia. Overall study: Sorted CD4+ and CD8+ cells yielded around 3.2 ug of DNA on average.

Whole-study findings and limits: It was found that nearly 30 CD8+ CDR3 sequences were shared between patients and controls.

CDR1 SGHRS and CDR2 YFSETQ come from the germline V gene. CDR3 size: 16 residues. The V segment lost 4 bases and the J segment 6 bases; nucleotides outside the gene matches: 10. TCR beta VDJ and CDR3 profiles were obtained from a genomic DNA template. TCRdb reanalysed the reads using MiXCR and keeps one entry per CDR3 protein. The table has about 190,000 distinct CDR3 sequences, around 59% seen once. Notes on this clonotype: The antigen remains undetermined.

The rearrangement links TRBV5-1 to TRBJ1-5; 10 bases agree with TRBD1. What was sequenced was sorted CD4+, CD8+, or CD8+CD57+ T cells (not recorded which) from PBMCs. The origin of this receptor is a human donor in good health, serving as a control. CDR3 DNA sequence: TGCGCCAGCAGCCCACGGACAGGGGGGAGCGGTCAGCCCCAGCATTTT. Translation: CASSPRTGGSGQPQHF. Full variable domain (outside the CDR3, taken from reference TRBV5-1 and TRBJ1-5): KAGVTQTPRYLIKTRGQQVTLSCSPISGHRSVSWYQQTPGQGLQFLFEYFSETQRNKGNFPGRFSGRQFSNSRSEMNVSTLELGDSALYLCASSPRTGGSGQPQHFGDGTRLSIL.